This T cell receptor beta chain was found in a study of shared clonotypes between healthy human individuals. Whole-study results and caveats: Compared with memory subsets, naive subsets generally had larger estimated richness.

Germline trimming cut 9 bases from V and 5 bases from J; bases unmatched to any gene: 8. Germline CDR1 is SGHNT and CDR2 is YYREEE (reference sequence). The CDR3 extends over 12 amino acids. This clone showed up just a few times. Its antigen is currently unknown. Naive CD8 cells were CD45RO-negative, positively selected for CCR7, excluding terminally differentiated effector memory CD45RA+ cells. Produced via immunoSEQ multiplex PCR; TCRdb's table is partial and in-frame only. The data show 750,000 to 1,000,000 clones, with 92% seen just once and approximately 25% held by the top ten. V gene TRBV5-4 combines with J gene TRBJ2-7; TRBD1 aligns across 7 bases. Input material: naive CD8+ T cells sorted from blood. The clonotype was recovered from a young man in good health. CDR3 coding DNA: TGTGCCACCGGGACAGAGGGCAACGAGCAGTACTTC. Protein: CATGTEGNEQYF.